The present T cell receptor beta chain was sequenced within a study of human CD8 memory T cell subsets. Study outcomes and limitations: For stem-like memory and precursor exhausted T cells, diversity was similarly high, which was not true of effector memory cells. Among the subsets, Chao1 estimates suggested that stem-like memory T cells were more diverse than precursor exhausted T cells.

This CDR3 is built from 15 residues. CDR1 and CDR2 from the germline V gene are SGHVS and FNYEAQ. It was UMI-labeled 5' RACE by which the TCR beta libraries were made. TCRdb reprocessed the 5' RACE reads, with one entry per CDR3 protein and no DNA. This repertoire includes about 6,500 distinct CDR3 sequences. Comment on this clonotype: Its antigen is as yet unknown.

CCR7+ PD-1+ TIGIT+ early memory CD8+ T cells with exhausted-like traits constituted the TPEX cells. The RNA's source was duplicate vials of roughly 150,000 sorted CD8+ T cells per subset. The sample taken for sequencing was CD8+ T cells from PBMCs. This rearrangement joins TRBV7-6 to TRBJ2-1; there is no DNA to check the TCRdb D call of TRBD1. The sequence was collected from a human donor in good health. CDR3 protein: CASSLWQGATNEQFF.